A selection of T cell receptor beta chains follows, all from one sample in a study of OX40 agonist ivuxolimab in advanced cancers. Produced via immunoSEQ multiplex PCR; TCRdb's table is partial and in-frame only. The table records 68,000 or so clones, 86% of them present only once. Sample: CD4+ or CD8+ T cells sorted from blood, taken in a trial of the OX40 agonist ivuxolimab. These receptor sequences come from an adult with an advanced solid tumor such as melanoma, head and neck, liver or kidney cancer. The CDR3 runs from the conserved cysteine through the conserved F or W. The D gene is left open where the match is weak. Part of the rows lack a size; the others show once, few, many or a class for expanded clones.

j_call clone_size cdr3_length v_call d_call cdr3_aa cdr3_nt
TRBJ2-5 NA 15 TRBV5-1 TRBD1 CASSLAGTEEETQYF TGCGCCAGCAGCTTGGCCGGGACAGAGGAAGAGACCCAGTACTTC
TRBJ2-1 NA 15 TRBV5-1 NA CASSLGDASYNEQFF TGCGCCAGCAGCTTGGGGGACGCTTCCTACAATGAGCAGTTCTTC
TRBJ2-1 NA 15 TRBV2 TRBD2 CASSEGLAGYNEQFF TGTGCCAGCAGTGAAGGACTAGCGGGTTATAATGAGCAGTTCTTC
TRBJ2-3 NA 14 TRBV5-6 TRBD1 CASRSTGSTDTQYF TGTGCCAGCAGGTCGACAGGGAGCACAGATACGCAGTATTTT
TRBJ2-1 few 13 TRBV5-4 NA CASTMGGRGEQFF TGTGCCAGCACCATGGGTGGGAGAGGAGAGCAGTTCTTC
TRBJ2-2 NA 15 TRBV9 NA CASSGFRQVDGELFF TGTGCCAGCAGCGGTTTTCGACAGGTCGATGGGGAGCTGTTTTTT
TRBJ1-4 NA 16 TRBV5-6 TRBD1 CASSLSNDRDSEKLFF TGTGCCAGCAGCTTATCTAATGACAGGGATAGTGAAAAACTGTTTTTT
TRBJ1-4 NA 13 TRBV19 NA CASSTRINEKLFF TGTGCCAGTAGTACGCGGATTAATGAAAAACTGTTTTTT
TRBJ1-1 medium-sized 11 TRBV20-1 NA CSATPNTEAFF TGCAGTGCTACACCGAACACTGAAGCTTTCTTT
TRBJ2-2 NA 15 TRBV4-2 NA CASSQTSEGRGELFF TGTGCCAGCAGCCAGACCTCCGAAGGAAGGGGGGAGCTGTTTTTT
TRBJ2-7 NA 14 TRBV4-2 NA CASSQDSLGEEQYF TGTGCCAGCAGCCAAGATAGCCTCGGGGAAGAGCAGTACTTC
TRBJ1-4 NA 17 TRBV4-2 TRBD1 CASSPGQGLVTNEKLFF TGTGCCAGCAGCCCAGGACAGGGTTTAGTAACTAATGAAAAACTGTTTTTT
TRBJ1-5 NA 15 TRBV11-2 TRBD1 CASSLDRTGAQPQHF TGTGCCAGCAGCTTAGATCGAACAGGGGCGCAGCCCCAGCATTTT
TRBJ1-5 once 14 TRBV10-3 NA CAISEGDGNQPQHF TGTGCCATCAGTGAGGGGGACGGCAATCAGCCCCAGCATTTT
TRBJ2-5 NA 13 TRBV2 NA CASVSGASETQYF TGTGCCAGCGTATCGGGGGCGAGCGAGACCCAGTACTTC
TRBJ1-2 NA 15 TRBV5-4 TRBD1 CASSQGQGANYGYTF TGTGCCAGCAGCCAAGGACAGGGGGCGAACTATGGCTACACCTTC
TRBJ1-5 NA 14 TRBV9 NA CASSLGQSNQPQHF TGTGCCAGCAGCCTTGGACAGAGCAATCAGCCCCAGCATTTT
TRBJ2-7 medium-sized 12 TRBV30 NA CAGEMGSYEQYF TGTGCCGGCGAGATGGGGTCCTACGAGCAGTACTTC
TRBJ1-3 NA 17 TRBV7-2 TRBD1 CASSFIWQGATGNTIYF TGTGCCAGCAGCTTCATATGGCAGGGGGCGACTGGAAACACCATATATTTT
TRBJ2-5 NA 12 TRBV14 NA CASSPAIGAQYF TGTGCCAGCAGCCCAGCAATAGGGGCCCAGTACTTC
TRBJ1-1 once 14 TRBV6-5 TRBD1 CASSKQGAKAEAFF TGTGCCAGCAGTAAGCAGGGGGCGAAGGCTGAAGCTTTCTTT
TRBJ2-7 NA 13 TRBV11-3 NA CASSPGGSYEQYF TGTGCCAGCAGCCCCGGGGGCTCCTACGAGCAGTACTTC
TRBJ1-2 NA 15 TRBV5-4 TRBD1 CASSLGTGGYYGYTF TGTGCCAGCAGCCTAGGGACAGGGGGATACTATGGCTACACCTTC
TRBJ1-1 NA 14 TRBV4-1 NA CASSHPGENTEAFF TGCGCCAGCAGCCACCCGGGGGAGAACACTGAAGCTTTCTTT
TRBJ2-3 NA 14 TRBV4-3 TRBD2 CASSPGGAGDTQYF TGCGCCAGCAGCCCCGGGGGGGCGGGAGATACGCAGTATTTT
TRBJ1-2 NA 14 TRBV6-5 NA CASSYQEHGYGYTF TGTGCCAGCAGTTACCAGGAGCACGGGTATGGCTACACCTTC
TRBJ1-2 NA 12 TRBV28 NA CASYSFYYGYTF TGTGCCAGTTACAGCTTTTATTATGGCTACACCTTC
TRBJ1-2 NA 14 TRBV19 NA CASRSTGGNYGYTF TGTGCCAGTAGGTCGACAGGTGGGAACTATGGCTACACCTTC
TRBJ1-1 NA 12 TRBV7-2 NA CASSHPNTEAFF TGTGCCAGCAGCCATCCGAACACTGAAGCTTTCTTT
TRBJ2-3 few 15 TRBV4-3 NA CASSQDPAGPDTQYF TGCGCCAGCAGCCAAGATCCCGCAGGGCCAGATACGCAGTATTTT
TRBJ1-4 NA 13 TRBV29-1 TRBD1 CSASTGGEEKLFF TGCAGCGCCTCGACAGGGGGCGAGGAAAAACTGTTTTTT
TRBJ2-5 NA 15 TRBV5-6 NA CASSLGTPYQETQYF TGTGCCAGCAGCTTGGGCACACCGTACCAAGAGACCCAGTACTTC
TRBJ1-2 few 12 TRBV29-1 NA CSVDTAARGYTF TGCAGCGTCGACACCGCCGCTAGAGGCTACACCTTC
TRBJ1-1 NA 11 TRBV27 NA CATEMNTEAFF TGTGCGACCGAGATGAACACTGAAGCTTTCTTT
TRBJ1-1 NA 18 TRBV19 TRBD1 CASSIQGQGPLLNTEAFF TGTGCCAGTAGTATCCAGGGACAGGGACCGCTACTGAACACTGAAGCTTTCTTT
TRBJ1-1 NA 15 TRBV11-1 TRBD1 CASSLRTGVNTEAFF TGTGCCAGCAGCCTCAGGACAGGGGTGAACACTGAAGCTTTCTTT
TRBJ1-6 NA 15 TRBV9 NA CASSARDIRGSPLHF TGTGCCAGCAGCGCCAGGGACATCCGAGGATCACCCCTCCACTTT
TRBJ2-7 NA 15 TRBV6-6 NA CASRPPTAQNYEQYF TGTGCCAGCAGACCCCCGACAGCACAGAACTACGAGCAGTACTTC
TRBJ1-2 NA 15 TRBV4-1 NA CASSQDSQLRHGYTF TGCGCCAGCAGCCAAGATAGCCAGCTAAGGCATGGCTACACCTTC
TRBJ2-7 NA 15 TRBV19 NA CASSAYAGQGSEQYF TGTGCCAGTAGTGCCTATGCGGGGCAGGGTAGCGAGCAGTACTTC
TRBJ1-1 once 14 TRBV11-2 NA CASSPQGLNTEAFF TGTGCCAGCAGCCCCCAGGGATTGAACACTGAAGCTTTCTTT
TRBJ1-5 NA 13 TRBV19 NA CATEPGGNQPQHF TGTGCCACCGAACCGGGGGGGAATCAGCCCCAGCATTTT
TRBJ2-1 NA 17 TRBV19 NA CASAWNGPGAGVNEQFF TGTGCCAGTGCCTGGAACGGGCCGGGGGCCGGGGTCAATGAGCAGTTCTTC
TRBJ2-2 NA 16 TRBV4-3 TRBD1 CASSLAQQGAAGELFF TGCGCCAGCAGCCTCGCCCAACAGGGGGCTGCCGGGGAGCTGTTTTTT
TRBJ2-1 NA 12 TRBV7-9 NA CASSATGNEQFF TGTGCCAGCAGCGCGACAGGCAATGAGCAGTTCTTC
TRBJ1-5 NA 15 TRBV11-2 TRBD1 CASSLGQGANQPQHF TGTGCCAGCAGCTTAGGACAGGGGGCGAATCAGCCCCAGCATTTT
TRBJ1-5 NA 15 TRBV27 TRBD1 CASSPTRSGDRTHHF TGTGCCAGCAGTCCTACAAGGAGTGGGGACAGGACCCACCATTTT
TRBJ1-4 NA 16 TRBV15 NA CATSRDNAATNEKLFF TGTGCCACCAGCAGGGACAACGCTGCAACTAATGAAAAACTGTTTTTT
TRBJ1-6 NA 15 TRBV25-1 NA CASSEDTSYNSPLHF TGTGCCAGCAGTGAAGACACATCCTATAATTCACCCCTCCACTTT
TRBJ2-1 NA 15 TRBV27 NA CASSSRQFYYNEQFF TGTGCCAGCAGTTCCAGACAGTTTTACTACAATGAGCAGTTCTTC
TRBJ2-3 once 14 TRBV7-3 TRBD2 CASSGAGGRDTQYF TGTGCCAGCAGCGGAGCGGGGGGGCGAGATACGCAGTATTTT
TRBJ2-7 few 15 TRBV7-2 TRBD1 CASSLKGTGVYEQYF TGTGCCAGCAGCTTAAAGGGGACAGGGGTCTACGAGCAGTACTTC
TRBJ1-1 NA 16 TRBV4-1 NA CASSQGTPMRHTEAFF TGCGCCAGCAGCCAAGGGACGCCAATGCGACACACTGAAGCTTTCTTT
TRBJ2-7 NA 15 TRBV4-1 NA CASSQIELAADEQYF TGCGCCAGCAGCCAAATTGAGTTGGCCGCCGACGAGCAGTACTTC
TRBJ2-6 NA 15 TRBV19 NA CASSIPGRGANVLTF TGTGCCAGTAGTATACCAGGGCGGGGGGCCAACGTCCTGACTTTC
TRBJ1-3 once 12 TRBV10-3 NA CAITGVGNTIYF TGTGCCATCACTGGGGTCGGAAACACCATATATTTT
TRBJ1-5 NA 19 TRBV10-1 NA CASSADPEARGHSNQPQHF TGCGCCAGCAGTGCGGATCCCGAAGCTAGGGGACATAGCAATCAGCCCCAGCATTTT
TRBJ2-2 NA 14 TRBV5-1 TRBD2 CASAGGTNTGELFF TGCGCCAGCGCGGGAGGCACGAACACCGGGGAGCTGTTTTTT
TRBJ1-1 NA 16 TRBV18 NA CASSPGTQLINTEAFF TGTGCCAGCTCACCTGGAACTCAGCTTATTAACACTGAAGCTTTCTTT
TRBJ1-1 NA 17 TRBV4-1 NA CASSQDLVSGGDTEAFF TGCGCCAGCAGCCAAGATCTCGTGAGTGGTGGGGACACTGAAGCTTTCTTT